This T cell receptor beta chain was observed in a study of T cell responses to AZD1222 COVID-19 vaccine. Study-wide results and caveats: Close to half of spike-specific TCRs reportedly recognize unmutated variant regions. Across the whole spike, CD4 TCRs peaked at regions 160-218 and 743-854.

About this clone: The antigen is unknown.

The length of the CDR3 is 15 residues. V was pared by 7 bases and J by 2 bases, with 16 bases between. Germline CDR1 and CDR2: WSHSY and SAAADI. Sequenced by immunoSEQ multiplex PCR; TCRdb stores in-frame clones only, minus some. The sample yields about 140,000 clones, more than 80% seen once. Sequences were derived from peripheral blood, sampled 28 days after the second dose of the MenACWY control vaccine. This TCR was recovered from an adult who received the MenACWY meningococcal vaccine as a control. The genes are TRBV10-2 and TRBJ2-3, with D perhaps assigned TRBD1 or TRBD2 (6 bases each). CDR3 DNA sequence: TGCGCCAGCAAAACCACGGGGGCTAACACAGATACGCAGTATTTT. It yields the protein CASKTTGANTDTQYF.